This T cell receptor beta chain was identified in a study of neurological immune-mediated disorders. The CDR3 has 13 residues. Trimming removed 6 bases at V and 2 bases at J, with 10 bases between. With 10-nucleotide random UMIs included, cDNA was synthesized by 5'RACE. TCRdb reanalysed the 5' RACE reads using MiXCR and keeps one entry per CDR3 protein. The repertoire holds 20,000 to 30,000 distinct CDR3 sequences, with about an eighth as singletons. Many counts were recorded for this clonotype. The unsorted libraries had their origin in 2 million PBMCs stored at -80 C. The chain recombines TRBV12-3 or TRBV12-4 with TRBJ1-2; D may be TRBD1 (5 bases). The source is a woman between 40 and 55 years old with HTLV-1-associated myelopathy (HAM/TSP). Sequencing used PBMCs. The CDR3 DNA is TGTGCCAGCAGATCGGACAAGAACTATGGCTACACCTTC. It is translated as CASRSDKNYGYTF.